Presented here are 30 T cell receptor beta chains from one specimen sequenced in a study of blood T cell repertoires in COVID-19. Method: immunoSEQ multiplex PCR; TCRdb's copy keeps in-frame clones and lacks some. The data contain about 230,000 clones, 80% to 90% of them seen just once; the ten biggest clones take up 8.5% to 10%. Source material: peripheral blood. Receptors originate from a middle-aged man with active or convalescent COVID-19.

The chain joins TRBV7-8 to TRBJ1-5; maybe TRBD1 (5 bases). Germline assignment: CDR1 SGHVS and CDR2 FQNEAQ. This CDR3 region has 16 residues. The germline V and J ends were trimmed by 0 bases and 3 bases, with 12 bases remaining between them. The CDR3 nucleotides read TGTGCCAGCAGCTTAGCGTGGGGCCAGAACAATCAGCCCCAGCATTTT. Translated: CASSLAWGQNNQPQHF.

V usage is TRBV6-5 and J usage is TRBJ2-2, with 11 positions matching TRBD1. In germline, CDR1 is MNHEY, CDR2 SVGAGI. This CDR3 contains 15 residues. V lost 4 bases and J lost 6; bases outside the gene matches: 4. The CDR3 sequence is CASSWRGQGAGELFF. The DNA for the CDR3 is TGTGCCAGCAGTTGGAGGGGACAGGGGGCCGGGGAGCTGTTTTTT.

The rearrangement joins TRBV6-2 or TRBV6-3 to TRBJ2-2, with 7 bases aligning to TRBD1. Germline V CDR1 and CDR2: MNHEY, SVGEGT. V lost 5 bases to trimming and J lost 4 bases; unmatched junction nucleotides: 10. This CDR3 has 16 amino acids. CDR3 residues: CASSKGTVGITGELFF. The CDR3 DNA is TGTGCCAGCAGTAAGGGGACAGTAGGGATCACCGGGGAGCTGTTTTTT.

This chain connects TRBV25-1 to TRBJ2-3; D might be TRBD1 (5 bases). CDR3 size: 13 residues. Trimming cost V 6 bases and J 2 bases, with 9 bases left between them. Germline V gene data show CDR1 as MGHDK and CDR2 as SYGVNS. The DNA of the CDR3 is TGTGCCAGCAGGACAGTGATCACAGATACGCAGTATTTT. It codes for CASRTVITDTQYF.

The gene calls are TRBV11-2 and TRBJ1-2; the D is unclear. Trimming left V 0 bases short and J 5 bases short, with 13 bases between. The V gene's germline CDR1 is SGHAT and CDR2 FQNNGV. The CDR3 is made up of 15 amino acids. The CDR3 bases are TGTGCCAGCAGCTTAGACCCCGAGGGTTGGTATGGCTACACCTTC. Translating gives CASSLDPEGWYGYTF.

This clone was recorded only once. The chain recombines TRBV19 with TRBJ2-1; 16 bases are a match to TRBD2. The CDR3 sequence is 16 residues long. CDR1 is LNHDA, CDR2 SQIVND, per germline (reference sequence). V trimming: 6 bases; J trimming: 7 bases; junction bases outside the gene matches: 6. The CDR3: CASSRGLAGGLNEQFF. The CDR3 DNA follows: TGTGCCAGTAGCCGGGGACTAGCGGGGGGGCTAAATGAGCAGTTCTTC.

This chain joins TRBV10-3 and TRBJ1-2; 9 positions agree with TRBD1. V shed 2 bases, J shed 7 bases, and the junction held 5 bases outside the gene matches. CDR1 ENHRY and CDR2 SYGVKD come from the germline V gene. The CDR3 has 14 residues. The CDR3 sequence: CAISEDRGTTGYTF. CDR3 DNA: TGTGCCATCAGTGAGGACAGGGGGACTACTGGCTACACCTTC.

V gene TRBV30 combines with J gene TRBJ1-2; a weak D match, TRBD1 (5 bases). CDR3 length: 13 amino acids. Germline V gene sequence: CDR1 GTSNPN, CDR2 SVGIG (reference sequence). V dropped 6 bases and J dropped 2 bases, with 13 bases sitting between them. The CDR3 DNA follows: TGTGCCTGTCTCCTGACAGACAACTATGGCTACACCTTC. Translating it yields CACLLTDNYGYTF.

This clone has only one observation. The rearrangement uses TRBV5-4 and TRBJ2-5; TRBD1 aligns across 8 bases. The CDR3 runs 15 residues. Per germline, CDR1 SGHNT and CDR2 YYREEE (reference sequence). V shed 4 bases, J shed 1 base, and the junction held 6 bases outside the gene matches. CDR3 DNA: TGTGCCAGCAGCATGGACAGGGCTTTCCAAGAGACCCAGTACTTC. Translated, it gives CASSMDRAFQETQYF.

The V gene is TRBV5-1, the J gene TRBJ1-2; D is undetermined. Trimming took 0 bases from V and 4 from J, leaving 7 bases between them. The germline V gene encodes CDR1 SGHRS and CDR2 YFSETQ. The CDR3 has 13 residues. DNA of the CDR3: TGCGCCAGCAGCTTGGCCGAGGCCTATGGCTACACCTTC. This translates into CASSLAEAYGYTF.

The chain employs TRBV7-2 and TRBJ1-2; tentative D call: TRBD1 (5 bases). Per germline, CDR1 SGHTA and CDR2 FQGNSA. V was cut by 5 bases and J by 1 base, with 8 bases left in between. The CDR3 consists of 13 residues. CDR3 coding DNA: TGTGCCAGCAGCCGCGACAGTAACTATGGCTACACCTTC. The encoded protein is CASSRDSNYGYTF.

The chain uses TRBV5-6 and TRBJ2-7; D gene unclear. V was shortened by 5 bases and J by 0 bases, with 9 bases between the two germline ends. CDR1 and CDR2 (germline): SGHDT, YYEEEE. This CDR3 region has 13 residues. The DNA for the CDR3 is TGTGCCAGCAGTCCCGTCGGCTCCTACGAGCAGTACTTC. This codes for CASSPVGSYEQYF.

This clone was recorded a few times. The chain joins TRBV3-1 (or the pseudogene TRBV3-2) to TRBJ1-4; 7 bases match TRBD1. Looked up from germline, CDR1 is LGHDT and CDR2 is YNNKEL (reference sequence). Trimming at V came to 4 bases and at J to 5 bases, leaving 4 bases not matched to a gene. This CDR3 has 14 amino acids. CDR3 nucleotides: TGTGCCAGCAGCCTGGGACAGTCGAATGAAAAACTGTTTTTT. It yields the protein CASSLGQSNEKLFF.

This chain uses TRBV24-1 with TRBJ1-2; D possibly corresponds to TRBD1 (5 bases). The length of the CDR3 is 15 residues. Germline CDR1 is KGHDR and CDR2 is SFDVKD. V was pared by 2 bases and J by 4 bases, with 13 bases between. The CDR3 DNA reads TGTGCCACCAGTGATTCGGGAGGGGCGACCTATGGCTACACCTTC. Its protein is CATSDSGGATYGYTF.

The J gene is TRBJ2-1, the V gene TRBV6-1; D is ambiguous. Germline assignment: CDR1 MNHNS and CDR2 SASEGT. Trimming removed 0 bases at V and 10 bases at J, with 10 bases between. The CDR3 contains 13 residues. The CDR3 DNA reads TGTGCCAGCAGTGAAGCGCTTCTGGCAGAGCAGTTCTTC. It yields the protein CASSEALLAEQFF.

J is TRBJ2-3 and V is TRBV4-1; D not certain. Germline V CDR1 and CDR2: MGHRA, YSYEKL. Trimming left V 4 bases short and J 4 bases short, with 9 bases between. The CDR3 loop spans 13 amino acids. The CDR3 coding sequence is TGCGCCAGCAGCCTACCCGGTCCAGATACGCAGTATTTT. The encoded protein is CASSLPGPDTQYF.

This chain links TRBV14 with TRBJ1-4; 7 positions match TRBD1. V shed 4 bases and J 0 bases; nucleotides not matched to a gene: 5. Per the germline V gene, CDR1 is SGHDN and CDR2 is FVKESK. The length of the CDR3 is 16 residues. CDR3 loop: CASSRGTASTNEKLFF. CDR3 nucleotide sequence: TGTGCCAGCAGCCGCGGGACAGCTTCAACTAATGAAAAACTGTTTTTT.

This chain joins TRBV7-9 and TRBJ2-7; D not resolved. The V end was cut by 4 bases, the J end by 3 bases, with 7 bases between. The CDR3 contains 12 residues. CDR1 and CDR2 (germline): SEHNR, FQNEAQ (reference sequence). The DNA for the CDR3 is TGTGCCAGCAGCTCCCTAATCTACGAGCAGTACTTC. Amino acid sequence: CASSSLIYEQYF.

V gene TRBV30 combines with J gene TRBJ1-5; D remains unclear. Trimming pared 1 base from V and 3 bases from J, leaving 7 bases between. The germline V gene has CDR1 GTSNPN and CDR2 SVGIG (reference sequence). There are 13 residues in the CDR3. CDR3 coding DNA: TGTGCCTGGAGTGCACGGTTCAATCAGCCCCAGCATTTT. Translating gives CAWSARFNQPQHF.

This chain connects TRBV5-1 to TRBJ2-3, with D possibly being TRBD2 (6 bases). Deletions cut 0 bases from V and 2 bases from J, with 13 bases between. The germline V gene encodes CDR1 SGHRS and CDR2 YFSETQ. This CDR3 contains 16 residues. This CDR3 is CASSLVPGAPTDTQYF. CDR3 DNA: TGCGCCAGCAGCTTGGTTCCGGGAGCACCCACAGATACGCAGTATTTT.

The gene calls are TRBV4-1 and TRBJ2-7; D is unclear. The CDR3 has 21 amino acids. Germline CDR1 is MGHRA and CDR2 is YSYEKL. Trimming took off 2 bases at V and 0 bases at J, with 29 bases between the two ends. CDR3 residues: CASSQQLNIGRISHSSYEQYF. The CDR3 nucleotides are TGCGCCAGCAGCCAACAACTGAACATCGGTAGAATCTCTCACAGCTCCTACGAGCAGTACTTC.

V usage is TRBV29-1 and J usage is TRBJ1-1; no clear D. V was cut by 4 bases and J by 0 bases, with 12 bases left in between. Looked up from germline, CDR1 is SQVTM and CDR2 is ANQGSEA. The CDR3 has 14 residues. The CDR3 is CSVASGELNTEAFF. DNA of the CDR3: TGCAGCGTTGCTTCCGGGGAACTGAACACTGAAGCTTTCTTT. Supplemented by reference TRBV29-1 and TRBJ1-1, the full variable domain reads SAVISQKPSRDICQRGTSLTIQCQVDSQVTMMFWYRQQPGQSLTLIATANQGSEATYESGFVIDKFPISRPNLTFSTLTVSNMSPEDSSIYLCSVASGELNTEAFFGQGTRLTVV.

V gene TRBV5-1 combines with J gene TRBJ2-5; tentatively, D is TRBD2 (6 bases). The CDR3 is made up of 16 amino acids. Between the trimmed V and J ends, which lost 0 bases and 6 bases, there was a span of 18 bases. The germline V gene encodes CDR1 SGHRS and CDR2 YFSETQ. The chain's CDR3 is CASSLALGTPPKTQYF. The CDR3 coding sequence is TGCGCCAGCAGCTTGGCCTTAGGGACTCCCCCAAAGACCCAGTACTTC.

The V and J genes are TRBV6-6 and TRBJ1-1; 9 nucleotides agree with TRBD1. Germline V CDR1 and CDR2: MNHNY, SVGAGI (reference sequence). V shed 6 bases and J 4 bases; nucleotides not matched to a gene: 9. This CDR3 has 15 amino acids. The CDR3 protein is CASSPGTGFSTEAFF. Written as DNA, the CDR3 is TGTGCCAGCAGCCCCGGGACAGGGTTCAGCACTGAAGCTTTCTTT.

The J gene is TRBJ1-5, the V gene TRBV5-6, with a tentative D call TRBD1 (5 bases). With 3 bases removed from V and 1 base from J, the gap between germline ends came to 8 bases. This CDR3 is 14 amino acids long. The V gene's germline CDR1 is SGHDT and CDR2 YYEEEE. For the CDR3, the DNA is TGTGCCAGCAGCTGGGGCCAAAGCAATCAGCCCCAGCATTTT. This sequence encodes CASSWGQSNQPQHF.

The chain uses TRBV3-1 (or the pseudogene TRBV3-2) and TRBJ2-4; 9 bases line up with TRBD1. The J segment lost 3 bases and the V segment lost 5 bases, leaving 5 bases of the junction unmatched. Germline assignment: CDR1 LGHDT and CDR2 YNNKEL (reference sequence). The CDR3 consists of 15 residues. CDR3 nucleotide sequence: TGTGCCAGCAGCTACAGGGGGCAGGGCAAAAACATTCAGTACTTC. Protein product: CASSYRGQGKNIQYF.

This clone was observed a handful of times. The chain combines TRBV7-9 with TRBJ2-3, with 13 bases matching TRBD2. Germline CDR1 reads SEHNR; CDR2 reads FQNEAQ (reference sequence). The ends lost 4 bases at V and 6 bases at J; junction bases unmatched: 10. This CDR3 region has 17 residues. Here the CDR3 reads CASSSPRTSGSLDTQYF. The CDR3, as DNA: TGTGCCAGCAGCTCCCCCAGGACTAGCGGGAGTTTGGATACGCAGTATTTT.

The CDR3 DNA follows: TGTGCCAGCAGACAGGGGTTGGCCACAGATACGCAGTATTTT. Translated, it gives CASRQGLATDTQYF. This chain connects TRBV28 to TRBJ2-3, with 7 nucleotides matching TRBD1. V was pared by 6 bases and J by 2 bases, with 5 bases of the junction left unmatched. Germline V gene lookup returns CDR1 MDHEN and CDR2 SYDVKM. This CDR3 spans 14 amino acids.

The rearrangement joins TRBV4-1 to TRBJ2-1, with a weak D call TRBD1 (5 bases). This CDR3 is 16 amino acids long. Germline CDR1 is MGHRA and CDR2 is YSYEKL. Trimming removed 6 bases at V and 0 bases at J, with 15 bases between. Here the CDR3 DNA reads TGCGCCAGCAGGCCTCAGGACACGAGCTCCTACAATGAGCAGTTCTTC. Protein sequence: CASRPQDTSSYNEQFF.

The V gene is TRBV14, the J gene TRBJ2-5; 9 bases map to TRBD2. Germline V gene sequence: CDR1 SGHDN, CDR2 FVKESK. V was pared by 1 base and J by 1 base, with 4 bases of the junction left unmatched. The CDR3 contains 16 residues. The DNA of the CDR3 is TGTGCCAGCAGCCAAGTTTTGCGGGGGGGCCAAGAGACCCAGTACTTC. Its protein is CASSQVLRGGQETQYF.